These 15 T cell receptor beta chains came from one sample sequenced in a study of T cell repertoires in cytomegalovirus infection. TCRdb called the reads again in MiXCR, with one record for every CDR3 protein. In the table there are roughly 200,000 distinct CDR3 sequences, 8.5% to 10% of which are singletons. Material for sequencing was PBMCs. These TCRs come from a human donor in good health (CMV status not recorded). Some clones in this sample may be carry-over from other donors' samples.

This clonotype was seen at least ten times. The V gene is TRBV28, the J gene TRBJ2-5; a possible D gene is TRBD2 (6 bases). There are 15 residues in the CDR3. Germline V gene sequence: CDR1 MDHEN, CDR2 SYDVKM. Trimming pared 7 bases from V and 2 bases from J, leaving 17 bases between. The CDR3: CASKRGGAGQETQYF. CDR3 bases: TGTGCCAGCAAAAGAGGCGGGGCGGGTCAAGAGACCCAGTACTTC.

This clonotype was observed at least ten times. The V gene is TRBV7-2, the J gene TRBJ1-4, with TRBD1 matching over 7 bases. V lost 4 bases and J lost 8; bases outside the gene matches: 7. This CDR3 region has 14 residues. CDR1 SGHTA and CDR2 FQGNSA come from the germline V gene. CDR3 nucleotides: TGTGCCAGCAGCTATACAGGGGTGGGGGAAAAACTGTTTTTT. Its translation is CASSYTGVGEKLFF.

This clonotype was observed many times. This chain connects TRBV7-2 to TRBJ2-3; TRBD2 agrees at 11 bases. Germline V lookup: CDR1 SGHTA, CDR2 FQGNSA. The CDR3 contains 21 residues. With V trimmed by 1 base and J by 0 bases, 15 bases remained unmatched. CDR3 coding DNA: TGTGCCAGCAGCTTAGGGTTGCGGACTAGCGGGCCGACCCCGAGCACAGATACGCAGTATTTT. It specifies CASSLGLRTSGPTPSTDTQYF.

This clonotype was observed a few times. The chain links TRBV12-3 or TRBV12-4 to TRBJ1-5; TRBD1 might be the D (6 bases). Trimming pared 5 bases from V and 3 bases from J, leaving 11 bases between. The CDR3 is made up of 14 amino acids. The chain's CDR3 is CASSEGGPNQPQHF. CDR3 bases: TGTGCCAGCAGTGAGGGGGGGCCCAATCAGCCCCAGCATTTT.

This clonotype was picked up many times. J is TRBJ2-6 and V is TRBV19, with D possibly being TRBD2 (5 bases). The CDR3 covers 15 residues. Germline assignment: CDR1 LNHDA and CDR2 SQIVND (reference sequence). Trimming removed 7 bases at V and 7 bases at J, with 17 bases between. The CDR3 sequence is CASTNPGERANVLTF. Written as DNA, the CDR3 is TGTGCCAGTACCAACCCCGGGGAGCGCGCCAACGTCCTGACTTTC. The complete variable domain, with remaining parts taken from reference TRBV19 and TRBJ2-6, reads DGGITQSPKYLFRKEGQNVTLSCEQNLNHDAMYWYRQDPGQGLRLIYYSQIVNDFQKGDIAEGYSVSREKKESFPLTVTSAQKNPTAFYLCASTNPGERANVLTFGAGSRLTVL.

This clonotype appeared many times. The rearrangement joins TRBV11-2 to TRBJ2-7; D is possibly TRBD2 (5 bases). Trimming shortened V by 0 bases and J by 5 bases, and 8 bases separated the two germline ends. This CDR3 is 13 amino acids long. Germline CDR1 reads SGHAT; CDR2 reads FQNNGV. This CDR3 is CASSLDPGNEQYF. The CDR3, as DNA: TGTGCCAGCAGCTTAGATCCGGGGAACGAGCAGTACTTC.

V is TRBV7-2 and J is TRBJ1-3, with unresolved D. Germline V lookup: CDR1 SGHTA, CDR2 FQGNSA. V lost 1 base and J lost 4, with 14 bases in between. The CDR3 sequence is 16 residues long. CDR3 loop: CASSLGAQLPGNTIYF. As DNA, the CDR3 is TGTGCCAGCAGCTTAGGGGCCCAGCTTCCCGGAAACACCATATATTTT.

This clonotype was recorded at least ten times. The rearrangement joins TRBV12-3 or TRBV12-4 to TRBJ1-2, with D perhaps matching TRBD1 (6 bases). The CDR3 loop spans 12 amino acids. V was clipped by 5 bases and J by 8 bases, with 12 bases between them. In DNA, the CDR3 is TGTGCCAGCAGTGGGCAGGGGTACGGCTACACCTTC. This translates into CASSGQGYGYTF.

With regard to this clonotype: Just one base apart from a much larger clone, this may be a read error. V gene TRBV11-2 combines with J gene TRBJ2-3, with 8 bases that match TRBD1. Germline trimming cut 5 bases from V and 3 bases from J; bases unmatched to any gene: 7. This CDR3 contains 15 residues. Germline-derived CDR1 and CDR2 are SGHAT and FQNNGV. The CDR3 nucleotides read TGTGCCAGCAGCCGGGCAGGGGGCATAACAGATACGCAGTATTTT. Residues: CASSRAGGITDTQYF.

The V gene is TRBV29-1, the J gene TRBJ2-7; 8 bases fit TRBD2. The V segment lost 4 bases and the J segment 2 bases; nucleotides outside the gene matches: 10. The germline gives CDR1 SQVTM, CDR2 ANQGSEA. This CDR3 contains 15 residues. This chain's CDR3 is CSVALRLATTYEQYF. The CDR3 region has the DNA TGCAGCGTTGCCCTTAGACTAGCGACTACCTACGAGCAGTACTTC.

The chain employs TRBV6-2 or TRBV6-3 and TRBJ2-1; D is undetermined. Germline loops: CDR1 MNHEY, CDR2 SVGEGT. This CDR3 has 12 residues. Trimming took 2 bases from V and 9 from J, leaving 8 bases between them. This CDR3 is CASSYPSFEQFF. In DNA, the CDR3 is TGTGCCAGCAGTTACCCTAGTTTTGAGCAGTTCTTC.

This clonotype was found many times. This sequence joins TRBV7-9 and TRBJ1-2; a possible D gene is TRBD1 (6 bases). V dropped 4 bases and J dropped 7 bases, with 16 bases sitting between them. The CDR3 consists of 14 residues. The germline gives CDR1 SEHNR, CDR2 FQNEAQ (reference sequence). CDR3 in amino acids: CASSSSRKGVGYTF. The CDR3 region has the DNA TGTGCCAGCAGCTCCTCCCGGAAGGGGGTTGGCTACACCTTC.

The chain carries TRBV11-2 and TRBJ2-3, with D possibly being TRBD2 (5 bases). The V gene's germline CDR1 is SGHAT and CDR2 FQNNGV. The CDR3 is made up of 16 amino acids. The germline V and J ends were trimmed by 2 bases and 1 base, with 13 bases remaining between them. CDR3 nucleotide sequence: TGTGCCAGCAGCTTAATAGCGATGATGGGCACAGATACGCAGTATTTT. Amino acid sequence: CASSLIAMMGTDTQYF.

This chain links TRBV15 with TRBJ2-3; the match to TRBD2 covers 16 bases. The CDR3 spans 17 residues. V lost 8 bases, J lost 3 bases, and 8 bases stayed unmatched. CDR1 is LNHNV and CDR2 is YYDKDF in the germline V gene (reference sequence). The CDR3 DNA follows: TGTGCCACCTACCCGGGACTAGCGGGAGGGCCAACAGATACGCAGTATTTT. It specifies CATYPGLAGGPTDTQYF.

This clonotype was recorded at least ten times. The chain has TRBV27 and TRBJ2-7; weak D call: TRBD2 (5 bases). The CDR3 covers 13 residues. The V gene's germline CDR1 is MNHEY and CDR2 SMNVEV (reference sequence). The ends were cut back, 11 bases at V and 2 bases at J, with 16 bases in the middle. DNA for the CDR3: TGTGCCTCCTACCCCCGGGAAACCTACGAGCAGTACTTC. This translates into CASYPRETYEQYF.